The entry below gives a single TCR beta chain sequence along with its context. This record comes from a study of CD8 T cells in Susac syndrome. Reverse transcription of about 0.5 to 1 ug RNA used random hexamers. Amplification of TCR beta CDR3 used immunoSEQ multiplex PCR across 54 Vbeta and 13 Jbeta. TCRdb independently ran MiXCR on the immunoSEQ multiplex PCR reads; one entry per CDR3 protein. The table has about 80,000 distinct CDR3 sequences, 90% to 95% seen once. Germline CDR1 reads SGHDT; CDR2 reads YYEEEE. The ends lost 0 bases at V and 11 bases at J; junction bases unmatched: 4. CDR3 length: 14 amino acids.

Sample: CD4+ T cells from PBMCs. This TCR was recovered from a human donor with Susac syndrome. The chain couples TRBV5-6 to TRBJ1-4, with 10 bases that match TRBD1. The CDR3 loop is CASSLGRTGGKLFF. The CDR3, as DNA: TGTGCCAGCAGCTTGGGACGGACAGGGGGTAAACTGTTTTTT.